This is a list of T cell receptor beta chains from one sample in a study of T cells in Graves' hyperthyroidism and ophthalmopathy. TCRdb ran MiXCR on the multiplex PCR reads and lists one entry per CDR3 protein. Among 650,000 to 850,000 distinct CDR3 sequences listed, around 19% were seen once. Material for sequencing was blood. Receptors were obtained from a woman aged 50 to 60 with Graves' hyperthyroidism that later progressed to Graves' ophthalmopathy. CDR3s leave out the opening cysteine and the closing phenylalanine or tryptophan. The order of the fields is J gene, V gene, CDR3 protein.

>TRBJ1-6|TRBV9
ASSITGQTDSPLH
>TRBJ1-5|TRBV10-3
AISESFSNQPQH
>TRBJ1-1|TRBV5-4
ASSLWGAYTEAF
>TRBJ1-2|TRBV5-1
ASSLDRLYGYT
>TRBJ1-1|TRBV7-9
ASSLVMAMNTEAF
>TRBJ1-1|TRBV12-3/TRBV12-4
ASSFLGGDTEAF
>TRBJ2-1|TRBV3-1
ASSLSGQTYNEQF
>TRBJ1-2|TRBV15
ATSRDGRNYGYT
>TRBJ1-2|TRBV2
ASSPKFGTAYGYT
>TRBJ2-2|TRBV11-2
ASLGLAGVYTGELF
>TRBJ2-5|TRBV5-1
ASSILGTRETQY
>TRBJ2-2|TRBV30
AWSVRRVNTGELF
>TRBJ2-1|TRBV5-1
ASSVGLAGGEQF
>TRBJ2-5|TRBV5-5
ASSEELGEETQY
>TRBJ2-3|TRBV6-2/TRBV6-3
ASGLPQGTTDTQY
>TRBJ1-2|TRBV12-3/TRBV12-4
ASSPRDRFFYGYT
>TRBJ2-7|TRBV6-1
ASSKGGEPLYEQY
>TRBJ1-2|TRBV20-1
SASLSRQGTEGYT
>TRBJ1-1|TRBV12-5
ASGLVLGVRAEAF
>TRBJ2-5|TRBV20-1
SATPGTFQETQY
>TRBJ1-4|TRBV6-2/TRBV6-3
ASNGQGEVGKLF
>TRBJ2-1|TRBV11-3
ASSLGSPGNEQF
>TRBJ2-7|TRBV10-3
AISGERGTGVGEQY
>TRBJ2-3|TRBV12-3/TRBV12-4
ASSSGQGATDTQY
>TRBJ2-3|TRBV27
ASSQIKLAGATDTQY
>TRBJ1-5|TRBV20-1
SARVVGDNQPQH
>TRBJ2-2|TRBV18
ASSPQGQGGELF
>TRBJ2-1|TRBV28
ASKRAGEYNEQF
>TRBJ1-2|TRBV6-1
ASSESGRVYYGYT
>TRBJ2-5|TRBV2
ASPSPPGGPETQY
>TRBJ1-4|TRBV30
AWSVLGGTNEKLF